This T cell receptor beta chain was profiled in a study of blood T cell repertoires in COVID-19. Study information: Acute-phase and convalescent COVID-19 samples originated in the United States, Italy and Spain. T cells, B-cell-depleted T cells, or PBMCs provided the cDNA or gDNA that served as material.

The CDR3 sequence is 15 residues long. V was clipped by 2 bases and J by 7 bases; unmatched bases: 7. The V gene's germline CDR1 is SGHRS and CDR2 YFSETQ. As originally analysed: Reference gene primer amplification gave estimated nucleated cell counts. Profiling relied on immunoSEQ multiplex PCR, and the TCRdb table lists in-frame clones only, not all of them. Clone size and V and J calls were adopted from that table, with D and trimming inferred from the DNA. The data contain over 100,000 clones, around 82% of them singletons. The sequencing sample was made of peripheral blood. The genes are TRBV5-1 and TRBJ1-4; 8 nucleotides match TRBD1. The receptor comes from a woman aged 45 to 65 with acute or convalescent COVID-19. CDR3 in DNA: TGCGCCAGCAGCTTACAGGGGGGAGAGGGTGAAAAACTGTTTTTT. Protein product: CASSLQGGEGEKLFF. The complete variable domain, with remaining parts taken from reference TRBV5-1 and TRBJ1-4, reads KAGVTQTPRYLIKTRGQQVTLSCSPISGHRSVSWYQQTPGQGLQFLFEYFSETQRNKGNFPGRFSGRQFSNSRSEMNVSTLELGDSALYLCASSLQGGEGEKLFFGSGTQLSVL.